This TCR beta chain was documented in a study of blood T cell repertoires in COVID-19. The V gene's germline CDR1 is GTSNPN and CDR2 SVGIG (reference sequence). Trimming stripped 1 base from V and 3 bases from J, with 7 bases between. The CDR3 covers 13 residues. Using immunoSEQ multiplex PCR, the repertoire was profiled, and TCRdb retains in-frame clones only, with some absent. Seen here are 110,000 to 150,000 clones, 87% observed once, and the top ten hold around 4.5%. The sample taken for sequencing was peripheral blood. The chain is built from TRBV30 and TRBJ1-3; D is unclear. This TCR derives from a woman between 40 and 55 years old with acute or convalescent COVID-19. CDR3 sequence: CAWSGGNGNTIYF. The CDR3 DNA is TGTGCCTGGAGTGGAGGAAATGGAAACACCATATATTTT.